The present T cell receptor beta chain was sequenced within a study of cytotoxic CD8 clonotypes in ibrutinib-treated CLL (dated by TCRdb to the early 2020s). Describing the broader study: The cohort had about a dozen relapsed/refractory and around 16 treatment-naive patients; 17 were IGHV unmutated. Partial responses were observed in 24 patients and complete responses in 2; after a median follow-up of 68 months, remission was maintained in 14 patients and progression was observed in some twelve. The response samples were drawn at a median of approximately 12 months into treatment, with a range of about 6 to 40 months. On average, each sample had about 260,000 productive templates and more than 75,000 productive rearrangements. Longitudinal samples were available for about 30% of the roughly 90 trial participants. Cryopreserved peripheral blood mononuclear cells were obtained prior to treatment, at the time of response, and at either disease progression or sustained remission. All remission and progressive disease samples were collected while patients were still receiving ibrutinib.

This clone was counted a single time. No cognate antigen has been identified for it. It has no much larger one-base neighbor in the sample; base qualities were not kept. On a MiSeq, deep resolution sequencing aimed for a depth between 1 in 1 million and 1 in 200,000 T cells, with each clonotype covered approximately 9.2x on average. TCR beta libraries were generated with the immunoSEQ hsTCRB Kit. Processing in the source paper ran as follows. ImmunoSEQ Data Assistant and ImmunoSEQ Analyzer were used for data analysis, and V, D and J genes were assigned according to IMGT definitions. Clonality, which ranges from 0 to 1, was calculated as one minus the normalized Shannon entropy of productive rearrangement frequencies. Only overrepresented clonotypes making up at least 0.05% of the repertoire of each patient were included in the public clonotype analysis. Some 14 age-matched healthy donor repertoires from immuneACCESS served as clonality controls. The source is immuneACCESS, and TCRdb retained only in-frame sequences with V and J called. Part of the clones is not carried over; for the studies checked, unresolved V genes explain less than half of this, and the remainder is unexplained. That table is the source of V, J and clone size, and D and trimming were worked out from the DNA. This sample holds 160,000 or so clones; 70% to 90% were observed only once. The ten largest clones capture over 2.5% of the sample.

The sample's time point label, decoded: progressive disease on ibrutinib. Roughly 1.8 micrograms of genomic DNA were extracted from cryopreserved PBMCs for TCR beta library preparation. Longitudinal blood samples from CLL patients receiving ibrutinib monotherapy were subjected to high-throughput TCR beta sequencing. The patients took part in an open-label, single-center phase 2 trial of ibrutinib monotherapy. On the study overall, not on this receptor specifically: At ibrutinib response clonality went up, during sustained remission it held steady, and at progression it dropped back toward baseline. Baseline clonality was found to be higher than that of age-matched healthy donors and was strongly correlated with circulating CD8+ T-cell counts. Sampling times were not matched between sustained-remission and progressing patients, and lymph node repertoires were not studied. Public clonotypes were found to be uncommon and were observed to contract or remain stable during treatment; the increase in clonality was shown to reflect expansion of private clonotypes at ibrutinib response.

From the cysteine up to the phenylalanine, the CDR3 has a length of 18 residues. CDR3 DNA only is kept here, 54 bases in frame from base 1. CDR1 and CDR2 are drawn from the germline V gene: SGHTA, FQGNSA. Here V drops 2 bases and J drops 6 bases, and the junction holds 10 bases not matched to any gene. The chain joins TRBV7-2 to TRBJ2-1; 13 central bases correspond to TRBD2. This TCR derives from a human donor with chronic lymphocytic leukemia. Material: PBMCs, obtained at disease progression, from a patient treated with ibrutinib. CDR3 region: CASSLQVGLAGWLNEQFF. The sequenced DNA is TGTGCCAGCAGCTTACAAGTGGGACTAGCGGGATGGCTCAATGAGCAGTTCTTC. With the portions outside the CDR3 filled from the reference TRBV7-2 and TRBJ2-1 genes, the complete variable region becomes GAGVSQSPSNKVTEKGKDVELRCDPISGHTALYWYRQSLGQGLEFLIYFQGNSAPDKSGLPSDRFSAERTGGSVSTLTIQRTQQEDSAVYLCASSLQVGLAGWLNEQFFGPGTRLTVL.